This entry lists 5 T cell receptor beta chains sequenced from one sample in a study of T cell responses to AZD1222 COVID-19 vaccine. Repertoires were generated with immunoSEQ multiplex PCR, while TCRdb's copy carries only in-frame clones and drops some. The sample lists some 180,000 clones, approximately 95% occurring once. The sample consisted of peripheral blood, taken 28 days after the second dose of the MenACWY control vaccine. Receptor source: an adult who received the MenACWY meningococcal vaccine as a control.

The rearrangement joins TRBV12-5 to TRBJ1-1; D perhaps matches TRBD1 (5 bases). Trimming removed 0 bases at V and 2 bases at J, with 16 bases between. CDR1 LGHNT and CDR2 FRNRAP come from the germline V gene. CDR3 size: 17 residues. The CDR3 here is CASGLVPGLRGNTEAFF. The CDR3, as DNA: TGTGCTAGTGGTTTGGTACCAGGGCTTAGGGGTAACACTGAAGCTTTCTTT.

This chain connects TRBV29-1 to TRBJ1-1, with D possibly TRBD1 on 6 matching bases. Germline values: CDR1 SQVTM, CDR2 ANQGSEA. Trimming took off 4 bases at V and 3 bases at J, with 15 bases between the two ends. The CDR3 runs 14 residues. CDR3 in amino acids: CSVAPGTTDTEAFF. The CDR3 DNA sequence: TGCAGCGTTGCCCCTGGGACAACTGACACTGAAGCTTTCTTT.

This chain uses TRBV15 with TRBJ2-5; 7 positions match TRBD2. Unmatched junction bases numbered 3, after V lost 3 bases and J lost 5 bases. CDR1 and CDR2 (germline): LNHNV, YYDKDF (reference sequence). This CDR3 has 13 residues. The CDR3 reads CATSRGLLETQYF. The DNA of the CDR3 is TGTGCCACCAGCAGGGGACTACTGGAGACCCAGTACTTC.

The V gene is TRBV5-1, the J gene TRBJ1-4; possible D gene TRBD1, 5 bases. V gave up 4 bases and J gave up 3 bases, with 13 bases separating them. The CDR3 runs 15 residues. The germline gives CDR1 SGHRS, CDR2 YFSETQ. The CDR3 coding sequence is TGCGCCAGCAGCGTCTCCGGGACCTCTAATGAAAAACTGTTTTTT. Its protein is CASSVSGTSNEKLFF. Full variable domain (outside the CDR3, taken from reference TRBV5-1 and TRBJ1-4): KAGVTQTPRYLIKTRGQQVTLSCSPISGHRSVSWYQQTPGQGLQFLFEYFSETQRNKGNFPGRFSGRQFSNSRSEMNVSTLELGDSALYLCASSVSGTSNEKLFFGSGTQLSVL.

This clone was detected once. The chain combines TRBV6-5 with TRBJ1-3; no definite D call. CDR3 length: 12 residues. Germline CDR1 reads MNHEY; CDR2 reads SVGAGI. V was pared by 6 bases and J by 3 bases, with 6 bases between. The CDR3 coding sequence is TGTGCCAGCAGGGTCAGTGGAAACACCATATATTTT. This encodes CASRVSGNTIYF.